Below are 20 T cell receptor beta chains sequenced from a single sample in a study of cytomegalovirus exposure and HLA in healthy donors. Both 60 Vbeta primers and 13 Jbeta primers went into the PCR. Generated by immunoSEQ multiplex PCR, the TCRdb table keeps only in-frame clones and is missing some. This sample has about 79,000 clones, with 60% to 80% found just once. The sequencing sample was made of PBMCs. These receptor sequences come from a man between 60 and 75 years old in good health and CMV-seronegative.

The chain employs TRBV5-1 and TRBJ2-5; D gene ambiguous. CDR1 and CDR2 from the germline V gene are SGHRS and YFSETQ. Trimming cost V 1 base and J 1 base, with 14 bases left between them. CDR3 length: 16 amino acids. CDR3: CASSLSVGVSQETQYF. The CDR3 region has the DNA TGCGCCAGCAGCTTGAGTGTAGGAGTAAGCCAAGAGACCCAGTACTTC.

This clone has more than one count but fewer than ten. V usage is TRBV28 and J usage is TRBJ1-2; D is perhaps TRBD1 (6 bases). Trimming cost V 3 bases and J 8 bases, with 13 bases left between them. This CDR3 has 13 residues. Germline V gene data show CDR1 as MDHEN and CDR2 as SYDVKM. The CDR3 is CASSFNAGEGYTF. CDR3 nucleotides: TGTGCCAGCAGTTTTAATGCAGGGGAAGGCTACACCTTC.

The J gene is TRBJ1-1, the V gene TRBV28; 7 positions match TRBD1. V dropped 1 base and J dropped 1; count of bases not matched to a gene: 6. The CDR3 extends over 16 amino acids. Germline CDR1 MDHEN, CDR2 SYDVKM. The CDR3 sequence is CASSLFSAGGNTEAFF. As DNA, the CDR3 is TGTGCCAGCAGTTTATTTAGTGCAGGGGGGAACACTGAAGCTTTCTTT.

The V call is TRBV6-1, the J call TRBJ1-6, with unresolved D. The germline V and J ends were trimmed by 4 bases and 9 bases, with 7 bases remaining between them. The CDR3 totals 12 residues. The germline V gene has CDR1 MNHNS and CDR2 SASEGT. CDR3 DNA: TGTGCCAGCAGTGTTGTGGCTTCACCCCTCCACTTT. Its protein product is CASSVVASPLHF.

This clone appeared a few times. The CDR3 DNA is TGCGCCAGCAGCTCGGTAGTAACTAGCGGGGTGAATGAGCAGTTCTTC. Protein product: CASSSVVTSGVNEQFF. This chain links TRBV5-1 with TRBJ2-1; TRBD2 matches at 10 bases. Germline CDR1 is SGHRS and CDR2 is YFSETQ. The junction had 10 bases not matched to a gene; V was cut back by 3 bases and J by 7 bases. CDR3 length: 16 residues.

V is TRBV15 and J is TRBJ1-5, with D possibly being TRBD1 (5 bases). V was pared by 3 bases and J by 0 bases, with 6 bases between. The CDR3 consists of 14 residues. Germline V lookup: CDR1 LNHNV, CDR2 YYDKDF (reference sequence). The CDR3 bases are TGTGCCACCAGCAGCAGGGCTAGCAATCAGCCCCAGCATTTT. This codes for CATSSRASNQPQHF.

The genes are TRBV6-5 and TRBJ1-5, with D maybe TRBD1 (6 bases). This CDR3 has 13 amino acids. Deletions cut 2 bases from V and 6 bases from J, with 8 bases between. In germline, CDR1 is MNHEY, CDR2 SVGAGI. CDR3 bases: TGTGCCAGCAGTTACGGCAGGGGTCAGCCCCAGCATTTT. Protein product: CASSYGRGQPQHF.

The chain uses TRBV16 and TRBJ2-1; D uncertain. Per the germline V gene, CDR1 is KGHSY and CDR2 is FQNENV. The CDR3 contains 13 residues. The V end lost 1 base, the J end lost 5 bases, and 6 bases lay between the germline ends. The CDR3 bases are TGTGCCAGCAGCCAATTCAGCGACAATGAGCAGTTCTTC. It translates to CASSQFSDNEQFF. The full variable domain, rest sourced from reference TRBV16 and TRBJ2-1, is GEEVAQTPKHLVRGEGQKAKLYCAPIKGHSYVFWYQQVLKNEFKFLISFQNENVFDETGMPKERFSAKCLPNSPCSLEIQATKLEDSAVYFCASSQFSDNEQFFGPGTRLTVL.

There are a few counts of this clone. The chain couples TRBV28 to TRBJ1-2, with no clear D. Germline V CDR1 and CDR2: MDHEN, SYDVKM. The CDR3 runs to 12 residues. Trimming removed 6 bases at V and 4 bases at J, with 9 bases between. The CDR3 sequence is CASRTPPYGYTF. The CDR3, as DNA: TGTGCCAGCAGGACACCCCCCTATGGCTACACCTTC.

This rearrangement joins TRBV15 to TRBJ2-5, with D maybe TRBD1 (6 bases). The V gene's germline CDR1 is LNHNV and CDR2 YYDKDF (reference sequence). V was shortened by 0 bases and J by 3 bases, with 8 bases between the two germline ends. CDR3 size: 14 residues. CDR3 DNA: TGTGCCACCAGCAGAGATTACAGGGAAGAGACCCAGTACTTC. This sequence encodes CATSRDYREETQYF.

This clone showed up just a few times. The genes are TRBV4-1 and TRBJ2-1, with D uncertain. With 4 bases removed from V and 5 bases from J, the gap between germline ends came to 21 bases. The CDR3 contains 17 residues. Germline assignment: CDR1 MGHRA and CDR2 YSYEKL. CDR3 bases: TGCGCCAGCAGCCCCCAAACGCCCCCTGGGCCCGACAATGAGCAGTTCTTC. Its translation: CASSPQTPPGPDNEQFF.

The rearrangement links TRBV9 to TRBJ2-2; D call uncertain. The CDR3 totals 13 residues. Germline CDR1 and CDR2: SGDLS and YYNGEE. Trimming stripped 0 bases from V and 6 bases from J, with 6 bases between. The CDR3 loop is CASSVGVAGELFF. As DNA, the CDR3 is TGTGCCAGCAGCGTAGGAGTCGCCGGGGAGCTGTTTTTT.

This chain uses TRBV7-7 with TRBJ2-5; tentative D call: TRBD2 (6 bases). The V end lost 6 bases, the J end lost 3 bases, and 17 bases lay between the germline ends. The germline V gene encodes CDR1 SSHAT and CDR2 FNYEAQ (reference sequence). This CDR3 comprises 15 residues. CDR3 in amino acids: CASSTGHGGEETQYF. The CDR3 DNA reads TGTGCCAGCAGTACCGGGCACGGGGGAGAAGAGACCCAGTACTTC.

The chain uses TRBV7-6 and TRBJ2-3, with TRBD2 matching over 9 bases. Trimming cost V 2 bases and J 1 base; bases outside gene matches: 4. CDR3 length: 16 residues. Germline loops: CDR1 SGHVS, CDR2 FNYEAQ. The DNA for the CDR3 is TGTGCCAGCAGCTTACGAGCGGGGGGCGGCACAGATACGCAGTATTTT. Its translation is CASSLRAGGGTDTQYF.

The chain employs TRBV5-6 and TRBJ2-6, with D uncertain. Looked up from germline, CDR1 is SGHDT and CDR2 is YYEEEE. The CDR3 totals 13 residues. Trimming removed 4 bases from V and 3 bases from J, with 5 bases in between. Here the CDR3 DNA reads TGTGCCAGCAGCCTAAGTGGGGCCAACGTCCTGACTTTC. It specifies CASSLSGANVLTF.

This clone was seen only a few times. The genes are TRBV6-5 and TRBJ1-1, with a tentative D call TRBD1 (6 bases). Germline V CDR1 and CDR2: MNHEY, SVGAGI. Deletions cut 2 bases from V and 2 bases from J, with 15 bases between. The CDR3 has 16 residues. The CDR3 loop reads CASSYTLTGFNTEAFF. CDR3 DNA: TGTGCCAGCAGTTACACACTTACAGGGTTCAACACTGAAGCTTTCTTT.

The chain combines TRBV4-2 with TRBJ2-3, with 7 bases fitting TRBD2. V shed 0 bases, J shed 4 bases, and the junction held 13 bases outside the gene matches. From germline, CDR1 is LGHNA and CDR2 YNFKEQ. The CDR3 length is 18 residues. CDR3 protein: CASSQEGRASGASDTQYF. CDR3 nucleotides: TGTGCCAGCAGCCAAGAGGGACGGGCTAGCGGAGCCTCAGATACGCAGTATTTT.

This clone was observed a few times. V gene TRBV21-1 combines with J gene TRBJ2-3; TRBD2, the D gene given by the table, was not confirmed from the DNA. TRBV21-1 is a pseudogene. The CDR3 is 13 amino acids. CDR3 DNA sequence: TGTGCCAGCAGCAAAGGGAGCGCAGATACGCAGTATTTT. Its protein is CASSKGSADTQYF.

The chain employs TRBV7-8 and TRBJ2-5, with a weak D call TRBD1 (6 bases). V lost 4 bases and J 3 bases, leaving 12 bases between the germline ends. From germline, CDR1 is SGHVS and CDR2 FQNEAQ. The CDR3 totals 14 residues. This CDR3 reads CASSSRRQEETQYF. CDR3 DNA: TGTGCCAGCAGCTCTCGACGACAGGAAGAGACCCAGTACTTC.

V gene TRBV28 combines with J gene TRBJ2-2, with 15 nucleotides matching TRBD2. J gave up 6 bases and V 5 bases, and 13 bases lay outside the gene matches. The CDR3 has 19 amino acids. Germline CDR1 MDHEN, CDR2 SYDVKM. CDR3 bases: TGTGCCAGCAGTACCAGGACTAGCGGGAGGGAAGAGGAGCCCGGGGAGCTGTTTTTT. It encodes CASSTRTSGREEEPGELFF.